The clone carrying this T cell receptor beta chain has more than one count but fewer than ten. This sample was included in a study of T-cell memory formation after mild COVID-19. Study summary: Clusters of TCRs were largely donor specific.

Constant-segment-primed 5'RACE gave TCR alpha and TCR beta cDNA libraries with sample barcodes and UMIs. TCRdb re-analysed the 5' RACE reads in MiXCR, keeping a single row per CDR3 protein. The sample holds around 470,000 distinct CDR3 sequences; 20% are singletons and the top ten take approximately 8.4%. This CDR3 is built from 12 residues. Germline V gives CDR1 GTSNPN, CDR2 SVGIG (reference sequence). Losses at the gene ends were 8 bases for V and 6 bases for J; bases not matched to a gene: 9. Source material: PBMCs or a T cell subset sorted from them (not recorded which). This chain connects TRBV30 to TRBJ1-1; 7 bases align to TRBD1. This sequence was found in an adult woman who had mild COVID-19 (a few samples of this study predate the infection). Cell type and time point are not known. Here the CDR3 reads CASHRGESEAFF. Here the CDR3 DNA reads TGTGCCAGTCACAGGGGAGAATCTGAAGCTTTCTTT.